This T cell receptor (beta chain) was obtained from a study of T cell responses to AZD1222 COVID-19 vaccine. Overall study results and limits: Reportedly, nearly half the spike-specific TCRs target unmutated variant regions. Spike-wide coverage was observed for vaccine-associated CD4 TCRs, with dominant responses at 160-218 and 743-854.

The table came from immunoSEQ multiplex PCR; TCRdb's copy has only in-frame clones and leaves some out. The sample consists of about 82,000 clones, around 86% of them appearing once. On this clone: Its antigen remains unknown.

Germline lookup yields CDR1 SGHDN and CDR2 FVKESK. The CDR3 length is 16 residues. Trimming removed 5 bases from V and 4 bases from J, with 15 bases in between. This rearrangement joins TRBV14 to TRBJ2-6; D tentatively reads TRBD1 or TRBD2 (5 bases each). The source was peripheral blood, collected 28 days after the second AZD1222 dose. The sequence derives from an adult who received the AZD1222 COVID-19 vaccine. DNA of the CDR3: TGTGCCAGCAGCGGAACCGGGGCCAGAGGGGCCAACGTCCTGACTTTC. It specifies CASSGTGARGANVLTF.